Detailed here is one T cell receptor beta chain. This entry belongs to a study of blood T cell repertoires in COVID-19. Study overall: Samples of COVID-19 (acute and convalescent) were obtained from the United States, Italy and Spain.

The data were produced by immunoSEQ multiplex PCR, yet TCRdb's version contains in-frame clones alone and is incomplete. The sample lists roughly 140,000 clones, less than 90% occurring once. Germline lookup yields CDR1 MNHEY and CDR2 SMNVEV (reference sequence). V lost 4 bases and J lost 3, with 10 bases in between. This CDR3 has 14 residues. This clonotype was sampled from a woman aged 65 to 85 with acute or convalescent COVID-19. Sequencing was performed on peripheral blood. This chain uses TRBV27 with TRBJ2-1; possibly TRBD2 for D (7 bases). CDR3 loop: CASSWGGGYNEQFF. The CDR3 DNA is TGTGCCAGCAGTTGGGGGGGCGGCTACAATGAGCAGTTCTTC.